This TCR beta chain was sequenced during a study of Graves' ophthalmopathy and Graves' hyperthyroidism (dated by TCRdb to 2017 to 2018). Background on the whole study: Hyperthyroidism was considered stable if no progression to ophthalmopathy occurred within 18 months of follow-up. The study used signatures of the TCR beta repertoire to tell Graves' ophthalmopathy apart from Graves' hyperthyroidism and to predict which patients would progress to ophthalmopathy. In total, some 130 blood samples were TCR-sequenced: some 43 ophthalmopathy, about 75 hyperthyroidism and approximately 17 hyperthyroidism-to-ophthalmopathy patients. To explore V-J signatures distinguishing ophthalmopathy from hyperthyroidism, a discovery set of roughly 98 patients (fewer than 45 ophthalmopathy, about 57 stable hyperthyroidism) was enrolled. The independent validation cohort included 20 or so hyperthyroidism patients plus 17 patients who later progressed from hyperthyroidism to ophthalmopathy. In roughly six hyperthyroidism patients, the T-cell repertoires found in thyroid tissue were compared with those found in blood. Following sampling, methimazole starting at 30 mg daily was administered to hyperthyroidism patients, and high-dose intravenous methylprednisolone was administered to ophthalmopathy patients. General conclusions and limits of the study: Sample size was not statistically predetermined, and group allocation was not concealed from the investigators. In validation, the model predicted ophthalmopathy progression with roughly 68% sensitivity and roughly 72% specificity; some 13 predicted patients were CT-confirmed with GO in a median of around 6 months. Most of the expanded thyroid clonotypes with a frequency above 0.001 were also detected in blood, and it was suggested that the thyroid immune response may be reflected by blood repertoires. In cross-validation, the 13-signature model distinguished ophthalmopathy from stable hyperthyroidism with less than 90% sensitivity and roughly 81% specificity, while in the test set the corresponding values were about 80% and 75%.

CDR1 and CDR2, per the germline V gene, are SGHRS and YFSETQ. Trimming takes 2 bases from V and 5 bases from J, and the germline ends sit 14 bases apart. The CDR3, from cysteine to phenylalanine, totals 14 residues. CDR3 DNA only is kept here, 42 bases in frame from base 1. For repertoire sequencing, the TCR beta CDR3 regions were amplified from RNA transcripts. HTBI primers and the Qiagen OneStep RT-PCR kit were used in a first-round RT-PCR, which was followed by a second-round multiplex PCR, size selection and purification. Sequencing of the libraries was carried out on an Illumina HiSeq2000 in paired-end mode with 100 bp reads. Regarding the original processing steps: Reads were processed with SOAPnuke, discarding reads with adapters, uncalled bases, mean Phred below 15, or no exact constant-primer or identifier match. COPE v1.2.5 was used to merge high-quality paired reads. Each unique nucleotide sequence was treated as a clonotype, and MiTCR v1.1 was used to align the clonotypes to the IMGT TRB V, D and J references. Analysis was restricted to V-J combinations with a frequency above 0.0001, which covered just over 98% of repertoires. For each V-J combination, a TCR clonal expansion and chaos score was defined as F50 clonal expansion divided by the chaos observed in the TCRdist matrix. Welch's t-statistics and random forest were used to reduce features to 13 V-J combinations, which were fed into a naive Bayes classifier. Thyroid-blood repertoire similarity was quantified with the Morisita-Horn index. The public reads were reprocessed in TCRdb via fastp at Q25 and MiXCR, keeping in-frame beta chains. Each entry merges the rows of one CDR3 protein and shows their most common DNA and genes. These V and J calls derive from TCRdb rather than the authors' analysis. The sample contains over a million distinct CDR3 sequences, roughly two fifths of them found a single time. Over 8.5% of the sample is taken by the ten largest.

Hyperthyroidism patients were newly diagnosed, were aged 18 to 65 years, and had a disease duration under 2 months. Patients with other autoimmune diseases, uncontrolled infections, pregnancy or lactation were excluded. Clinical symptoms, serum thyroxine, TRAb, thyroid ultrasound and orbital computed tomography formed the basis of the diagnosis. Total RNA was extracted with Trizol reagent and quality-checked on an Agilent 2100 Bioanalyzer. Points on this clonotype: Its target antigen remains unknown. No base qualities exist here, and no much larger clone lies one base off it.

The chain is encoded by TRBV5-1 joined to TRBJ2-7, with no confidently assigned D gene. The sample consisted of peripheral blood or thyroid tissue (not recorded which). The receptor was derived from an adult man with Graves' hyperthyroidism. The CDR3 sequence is CASSFLGSVNEQYF. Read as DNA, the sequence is TGCGCCAGCAGCTTCTTGGGTTCGGTAAACGAGCAGTACTTC. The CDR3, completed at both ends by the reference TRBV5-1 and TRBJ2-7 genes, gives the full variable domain KAGVTQTPRYLIKTRGQQVTLSCSPISGHRSVSWYQQTPGQGLQFLFEYFSETQRNKGNFPGRFSGRQFSNSRSEMNVSTLELGDSALYLCASSFLGSVNEQYFGPGTRLTVT.